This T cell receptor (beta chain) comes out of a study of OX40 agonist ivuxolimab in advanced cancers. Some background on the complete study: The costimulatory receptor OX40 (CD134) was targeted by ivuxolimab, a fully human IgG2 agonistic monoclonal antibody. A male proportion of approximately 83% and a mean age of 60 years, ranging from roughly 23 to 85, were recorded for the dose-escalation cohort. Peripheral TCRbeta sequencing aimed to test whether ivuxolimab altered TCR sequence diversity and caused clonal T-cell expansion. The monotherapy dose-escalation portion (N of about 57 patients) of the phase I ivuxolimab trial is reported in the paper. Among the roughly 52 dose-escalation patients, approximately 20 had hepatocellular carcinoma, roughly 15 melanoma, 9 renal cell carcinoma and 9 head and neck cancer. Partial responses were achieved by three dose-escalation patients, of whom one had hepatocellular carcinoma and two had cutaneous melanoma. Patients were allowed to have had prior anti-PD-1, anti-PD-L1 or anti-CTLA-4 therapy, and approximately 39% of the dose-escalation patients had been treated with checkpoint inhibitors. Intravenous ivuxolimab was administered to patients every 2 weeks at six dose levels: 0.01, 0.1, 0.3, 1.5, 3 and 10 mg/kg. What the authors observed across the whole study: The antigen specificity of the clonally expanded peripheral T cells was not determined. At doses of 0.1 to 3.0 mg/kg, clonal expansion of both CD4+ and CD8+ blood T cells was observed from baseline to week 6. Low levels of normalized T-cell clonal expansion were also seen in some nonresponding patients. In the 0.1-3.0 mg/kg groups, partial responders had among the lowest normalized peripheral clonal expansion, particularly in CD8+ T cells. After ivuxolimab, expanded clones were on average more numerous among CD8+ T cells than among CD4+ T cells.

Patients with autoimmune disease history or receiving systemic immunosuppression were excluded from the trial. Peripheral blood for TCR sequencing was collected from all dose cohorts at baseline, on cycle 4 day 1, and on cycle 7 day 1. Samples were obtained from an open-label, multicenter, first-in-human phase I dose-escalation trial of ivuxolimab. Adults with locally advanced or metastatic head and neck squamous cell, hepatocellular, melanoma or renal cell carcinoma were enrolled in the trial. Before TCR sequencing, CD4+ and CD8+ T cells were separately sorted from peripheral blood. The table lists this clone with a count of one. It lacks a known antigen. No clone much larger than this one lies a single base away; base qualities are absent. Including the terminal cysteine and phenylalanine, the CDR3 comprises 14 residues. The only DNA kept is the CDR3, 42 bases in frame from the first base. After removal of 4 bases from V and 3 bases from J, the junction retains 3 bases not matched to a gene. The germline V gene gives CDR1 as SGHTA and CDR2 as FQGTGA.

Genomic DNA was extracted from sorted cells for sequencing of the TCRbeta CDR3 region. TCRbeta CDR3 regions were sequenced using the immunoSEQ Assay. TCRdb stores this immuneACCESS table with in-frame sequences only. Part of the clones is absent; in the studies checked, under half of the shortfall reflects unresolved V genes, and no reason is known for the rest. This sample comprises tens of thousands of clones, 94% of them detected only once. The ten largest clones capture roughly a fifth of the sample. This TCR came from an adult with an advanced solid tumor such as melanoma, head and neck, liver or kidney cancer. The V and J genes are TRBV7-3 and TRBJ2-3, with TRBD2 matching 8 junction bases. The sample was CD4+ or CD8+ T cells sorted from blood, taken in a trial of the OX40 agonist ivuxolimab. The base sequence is TGTGCCAGCAGCTCGAGCGGGAGTACAGATACGCAGTATTTT. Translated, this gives CASSSSGSTDTQYF.